These T cell receptor beta chains were read from a single sample in a study of T cell repertoires in cytomegalovirus infection. TCRdb used MiXCR to reprocess the reads, holding one entry per CDR3 protein. The repertoire includes around 55,000 distinct CDR3 sequences, around 20% of them detected once, and roughly 29% sits in the top ten. These receptors' targets are unknown. The starting material was CD8+ T cells from cultured PBMCs, obtained from culture after CMV antigen stimulation. These receptors originate from a human donor in good health (CMV status not recorded). Some clones in this sample may be carry-over from other donors' samples. The CDR3 runs from the conserved cysteine through the conserved F or W. D genes are given only for firm matches. Clone size is stated in some rows and not others, as once, few, many or a class when expanded.

clone size: .; V gene: TRBV6-6; J gene: TRBJ1-6; D gene: .; CDR3 DNA: TGTGCCAGCAGACAGAGTGCGGCGCCGAGCTCCTATAATTCACCCCTCCACTTT; CDR3 protein: CASRQSAAPSSYNSPLHF
clone size: few; V gene: TRBV7-9; J gene: TRBJ1-6; D gene: TRBD1; CDR3 DNA: TGTGCCAGCAGCTTATTCGGACAGGGAGGCTCACCCCTCCACTTT; CDR3 protein: CASSLFGQGGSPLHF
clone size: .; V gene: TRBV12-3/TRBV12-4; J gene: TRBJ2-1; D gene: .; CDR3 DNA: TGTGCCAGCAGCCCTACTGGGAGCTCCTACAATGAGCAGTTCTTC; CDR3 protein: CASSPTGSSYNEQFF
clone size: .; V gene: TRBV7-6; J gene: TRBJ2-7; D gene: .; CDR3 DNA: TGTGCCAGCAGCTTAGAGGAAACGAGCTCCTACGAGCAGTACTTC; CDR3 protein: CASSLEETSSYEQYF
clone size: .; V gene: TRBV5-5; J gene: TRBJ1-2; D gene: .; CDR3 DNA: TGTGCCAGCAGCTTGGGGGCCGGGGTCGGCTACACCTTC; CDR3 protein: CASSLGAGVGYTF
clone size: few; V gene: TRBV7-8; J gene: TRBJ1-5; D gene: .; CDR3 DNA: TGTGCCAGCAGCTTAGCAAGAACGGGAAATCAGCCCCAGCATTTT; CDR3 protein: CASSLARTGNQPQHF
clone size: .; V gene: TRBV27; J gene: TRBJ1-6; D gene: .; CDR3 DNA: TGTGCCAGCAGTTCCAGAGAAACGTCACCCCTCCACTTT; CDR3 protein: CASSSRETSPLHF
clone size: few; V gene: TRBV11-2; J gene: TRBJ2-5; D gene: .; CDR3 DNA: TGTGCCAGCAGCTTATGGGAGACTACTCACACGAGAACGGAGACCCAGTACTTC; CDR3 protein: CASSLWETTHTRTETQYF
clone size: .; V gene: TRBV7-2; J gene: TRBJ2-5; D gene: .; CDR3 DNA: TGTGCCAGCAGCTTAGATTCAGAGACCCAGTACTTC; CDR3 protein: CASSLDSETQYF
clone size: .; V gene: TRBV11-2; J gene: TRBJ2-7; D gene: .; CDR3 DNA: TGTGCCAGCAGCTTAGAACTACCGGACGAGCAGTACTTC; CDR3 protein: CASSLELPDEQYF
clone size: .; V gene: TRBV5-4; J gene: TRBJ2-2; D gene: .; CDR3 DNA: TGTGCCAGCAGCTACAGGGAAATCCGCGGGGAGCTGTTTTTT; CDR3 protein: CASSYREIRGELFF
clone size: few; V gene: TRBV4-3; J gene: TRBJ1-1; D gene: .; CDR3 DNA: TGCGCCAGCAGCCAAGAGAGGGGAAGAGGTGAAGCTTTCTTT; CDR3 protein: CASSQERGRGEAFF
clone size: few; V gene: TRBV28; J gene: TRBJ2-7; D gene: .; CDR3 DNA: TGTGCCAGCAGAATTGCGACAGGCCCCCTTGAGCAGTACTTC; CDR3 protein: CASRIATGPLEQYF
clone size: .; V gene: TRBV20-1; J gene: TRBJ2-7; D gene: TRBD1; CDR3 DNA: TGCAGTGCCCCGGGACAGGGTGTCTCCTACGAGCAGTACTTC; CDR3 protein: CSAPGQGVSYEQYF
clone size: few; V gene: TRBV6-2/TRBV6-3; J gene: TRBJ2-5; D gene: .; CDR3 DNA: TGTGCCAGCAGTTTGTCGCGGATACTGGAGGCAGAGACCCAGTACTTC; CDR3 protein: CASSLSRILEAETQYF
clone size: many; V gene: TRBV7-8; J gene: TRBJ2-7; D gene: TRBD1; CDR3 DNA: TGTGCCAGCAGCACACGGACAGGGTTCGACGAGCAGTACTTC; CDR3 protein: CASSTRTGFDEQYF
clone size: few; V gene: TRBV7-2; J gene: TRBJ2-7; D gene: TRBD1; CDR3 DNA: TGTGCCAGCAGCTCCCGAACGACAGGGGTTAACTCCTACGAGCAGTACTTC; CDR3 protein: CASSSRTTGVNSYEQYF